Described below is a single T cell receptor beta chain sequence and its context. As yet, its antigen is unknown. The sample originates from a study of cytomegalovirus exposure and HLA in healthy donors. Whole-study findings and limits: CMV serostatus was the only immune exposure information that was available. HLA restriction was apparent for most CMV-associated TCR beta chains in a later analysis. Cytomegalovirus-associated status was assigned to approximately 160 TCR beta chains. Common viral pathogens seemed to be connected with several of the most significant clusters, according to a later analysis.

Trimming took 5 bases from V and 2 from J, leaving 19 bases between them. This CDR3 has 16 amino acids. Germline V gives CDR1 SGHTA, CDR2 FQGNSA. The PCR was carried out with 60 Vbeta primers and 13 Jbeta primers. Assay: immunoSEQ multiplex PCR; the TCRdb copy retains only in-frame clones and omits some. Of under 200,000 clones listed, around 80% are singletons. This clonotype was obtained from a man aged 40-50 years in good health and CMV-seronegative. The material sequenced was PBMCs. This chain joins TRBV7-2 and TRBJ2-7; D is perhaps TRBD1 (6 bases). Here the CDR3 DNA reads TGTGCCAGCAGCACAAGGCCCGACAGGCAGGCCTACGAGCAGTACTTC. It specifies CASSTRPDRQAYEQYF.